This T cell receptor beta chain emerged from a study of vaccination effects on CD4 cells after COVID-19. The study's findings and limits: Among infection- and vaccine-induced clones, marked clonal contraction occurred late after vaccination. The study found that only 1 of 255 vaccine-induced clones from healthy vaccinees cross-reacted with common cold coronaviruses.

The table came from immunoSEQ multiplex PCR; TCRdb's copy has only in-frame clones and leaves some out. This table has roughly 67,000 clones, 78% appearing once. About this clone: Its target is unknown.

This CDR3 is built from 15 residues. Sequencing in the ViraFEST assay came after antigen-specific CD4+ T cells had been expanded with viral peptide pools, which were used to stimulate PBMC. Between days 10 and 11 of culture, CD4+ T cells were separated out. The study found no prior SARS-CoV-2 infection in the vaccine recipients, who tested negative for nucleocapsid antibodies. Cultivation was performed at 1.5 million to 2 million PBMC per well with 8.5 to 10 IU/ml IL-2 and around 10 ug/ml peptides added. The authors replaced half the medium with IL-2 medium on days 3 and 7. Specimen: CD4+ T cells from PBMCs cultured with SARS-CoV-2 spike peptides, collected before COVID-19 vaccination. V and J are TRBV1 and TRBJ2-5; the table's D call, TRBD1, was not checked against the DNA. TRBV1 is a documented pseudogene. The origin of this receptor is a human donor who received a COVID-19 vaccine. CDR3 nucleotide sequence: TGCACCAGCAGCCCAGAGGCCGTTTCTGGAGAGACCCAGTACTTC. Translated: CTSSPEAVSGETQYF.